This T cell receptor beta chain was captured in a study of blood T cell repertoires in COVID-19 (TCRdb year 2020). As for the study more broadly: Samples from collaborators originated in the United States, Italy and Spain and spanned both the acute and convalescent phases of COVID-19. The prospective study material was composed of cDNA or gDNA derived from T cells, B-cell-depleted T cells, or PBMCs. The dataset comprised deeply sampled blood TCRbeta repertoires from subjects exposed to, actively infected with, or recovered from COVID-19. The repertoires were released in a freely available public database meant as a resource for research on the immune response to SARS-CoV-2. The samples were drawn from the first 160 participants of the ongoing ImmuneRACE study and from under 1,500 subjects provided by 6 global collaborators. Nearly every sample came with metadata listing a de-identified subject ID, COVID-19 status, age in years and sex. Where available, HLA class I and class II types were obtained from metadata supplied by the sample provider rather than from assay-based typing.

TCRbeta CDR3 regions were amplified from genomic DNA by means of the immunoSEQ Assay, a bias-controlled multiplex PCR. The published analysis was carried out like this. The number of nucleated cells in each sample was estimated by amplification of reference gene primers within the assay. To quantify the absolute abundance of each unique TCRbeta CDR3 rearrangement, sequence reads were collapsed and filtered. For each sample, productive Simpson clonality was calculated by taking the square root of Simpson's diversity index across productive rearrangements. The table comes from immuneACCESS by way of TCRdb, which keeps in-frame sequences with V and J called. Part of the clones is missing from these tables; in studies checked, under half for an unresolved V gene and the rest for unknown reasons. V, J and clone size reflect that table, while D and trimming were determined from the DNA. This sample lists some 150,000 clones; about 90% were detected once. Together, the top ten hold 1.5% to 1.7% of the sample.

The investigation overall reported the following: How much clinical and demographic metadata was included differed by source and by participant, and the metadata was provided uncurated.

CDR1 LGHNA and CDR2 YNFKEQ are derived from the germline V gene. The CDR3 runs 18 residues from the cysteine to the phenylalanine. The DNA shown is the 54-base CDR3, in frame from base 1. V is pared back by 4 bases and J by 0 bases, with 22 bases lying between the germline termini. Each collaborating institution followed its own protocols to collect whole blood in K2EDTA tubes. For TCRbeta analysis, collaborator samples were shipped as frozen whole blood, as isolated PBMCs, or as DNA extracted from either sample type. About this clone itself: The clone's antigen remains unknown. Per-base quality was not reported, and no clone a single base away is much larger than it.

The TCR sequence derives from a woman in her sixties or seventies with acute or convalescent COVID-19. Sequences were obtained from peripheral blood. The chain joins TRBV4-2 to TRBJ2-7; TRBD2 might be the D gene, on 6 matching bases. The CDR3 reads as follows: CASSLGGGGRTISYEQYF. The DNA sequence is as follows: TGTGCCAGCAGCCTCGGGGGTGGGGGAAGAACAATCTCCTACGAGCAGTACTTC.